This passage covers 31 T cell receptor beta chains from one sample sequenced in a study of human T cells and chemical hapten exposure. The starting material, unfractionated whole blood, was used for total RNA extraction. The library attached unique molecular identifiers to individual cDNA molecules. TCRdb passed the reads through MiXCR, listing each CDR3 protein once. Altogether fewer than 150,000 distinct CDR3 sequences are present, roughly 8.5% being singletons, with the ten largest covering 1.1% to 1.5%. Sequencing used whole blood. The receptors come from a human donor in good health. Some clones in this sample may be carry-over from other donors' samples.

In this sample, this clonotype turned up a few times. The chain joins TRBV25-1 to TRBJ1-5; D is undetermined. The CDR3 covers 14 residues. CDR1 and CDR2 from the germline V gene are MGHDK and SYGVNS. The ends were cut back, 3 bases at V and 5 bases at J, with 11 bases in the middle. The CDR3 nucleotides read TGTGCCAGCAGTGATCACAGTACCGATCAGCCCCAGCATTTT. Translated, it gives CASSDHSTDQPQHF.

This clonotype was seen repeatedly, ten times or more. This chain uses TRBV6-5 with TRBJ1-2, with 7 bases lining up with TRBD1. Germline V lookup: CDR1 MNHEY, CDR2 SVGAGI. The junction had 16 bases not matched to a gene; V was cut back by 6 bases and J by 0 bases. The length of the CDR3 is 18 residues. The CDR3 region is CASSSPRDRRGSNYGYTF. The DNA of the CDR3 is TGTGCCAGCAGCTCCCCGCGGGACAGAAGGGGATCTAACTATGGCTACACCTTC.

In its sample, this clonotype was seen many times. Its ends do not fully match the called genes, so a read error is possible. J is TRBJ2-7 and V is TRBV6-5; a possible D gene is TRBD1 (6 bases). Germline V gene data show CDR1 as MNHEY and CDR2 as SVGAGI. The CDR3 has 15 residues. The DNA for the CDR3 is TGTGCCAGCAGATACTCTGTTGGACAGTCGTACGAGCAGTACTTC. Protein: CASRYSVGQSYEQYF.

This clonotype has a single count. This clone may be a read error of a much larger clone one base away. The rearrangement uses TRBV6-5 and TRBJ2-1; 9 nucleotides align to TRBD2. The CDR3 covers 16 residues. Germline CDR1 and CDR2: MNHEY and SVGAGI. The CDR3 loop reads CASSYSGLASYDEQFF. The CDR3 nucleotides are TGTGCCAGCAGTTACTCCGGACTAGCGTCCTACGATGAGCAGTTCTTC.

Many counts were recorded for this clonotype. This chain joins TRBV29-1 and TRBJ2-1; TRBD2 matches 9 bases. The CDR3 loop spans 14 amino acids. Germline V gives CDR1 SQVTM, CDR2 ANQGSEA. V shed 5 bases, J shed 7 bases, and the junction held 9 bases outside the gene matches. CDR3 DNA sequence: TGCAGCGTTTTCGCGGGAGGGCCAAAGAATGAGCAGTTCTTC. Protein product: CSVFAGGPKNEQFF.

The chain recombines TRBV12-3 or TRBV12-4 with TRBJ2-1, with 7 bases lining up with TRBD2. Unmatched junction bases numbered 10, after V lost 3 bases and J lost 2 bases. CDR3 size: 17 residues. The CDR3 loop is CASSFRAGEGAYNEQFF. The CDR3 nucleotides are TGTGCCAGCAGTTTTCGGGCGGGAGAAGGGGCCTACAATGAGCAGTTCTTC.

This clonotype showed up just a few times. The chain carries TRBV7-9 and TRBJ2-3; 12 nucleotides align to TRBD1. The CDR3 length is 18 residues. Germline values: CDR1 SEHNR, CDR2 FQNEAQ (reference sequence). The ends lost 5 bases at V and 0 bases at J; junction bases unmatched: 9. CDR3 DNA: TGTGCCAGCAGCAAGGGACAGGGGGCAAGACCTAGCACAGATACGCAGTATTTT. Its translation: CASSKGQGARPSTDTQYF.

The genes are TRBV2 and TRBJ2-5, with 13 nucleotides matching TRBD2. CDR3 size: 15 residues. CDR1 SNHLY and CDR2 FYNNEI come from the germline V gene. The V gene end was trimmed by 6 bases and the J gene end by 5 bases; junction bases not matched to a gene: 6. CDR3 nucleotide sequence: TGTGCCAGCAGCCCGGGACTAGCGGGGATGGAGACCCAGTACTTC. It translates to CASSPGLAGMETQYF. Supplemented by reference TRBV2 and TRBJ2-5, the full variable domain reads EPEVTQTPSHQVTQMGQEVILRCVPISNHLYFYWYRQILGQKVEFLVSFYNNEISEKSEIFDDQFSVERPDGSNFTLKIRSTKLEDSAMYFCASSPGLAGMETQYFGPGTRLLVL.

The chain carries TRBV12-5 and TRBJ2-3, with D unresolved. Per germline, CDR1 LGHNT and CDR2 FRNRAP. Trimming cost V 6 bases and J 3 bases, with 10 bases left between them. The CDR3 loop spans 13 amino acids. CDR3 coding DNA: TGTGCTAGTGGCAAAAGGGTAACAGATACGCAGTATTTT. Protein: CASGKRVTDTQYF.

Notes on this clonotype: A much larger clone is a single base away; this may be a read error. The V call is TRBV18, the J call TRBJ1-5, with a tentative D call TRBD1 (5 bases). Per germline, CDR1 KGHSH and CDR2 LQKENI. V was trimmed by 5 bases and J by 3 bases, leaving 17 bases between them. CDR3 length equals 16 residues. Here the CDR3 reads CASSTRDGGPNQPQHF. CDR3 nucleotides: TGTGCCAGCTCAACCCGGGACGGGGGACCCAATCAGCCCCAGCATTTT.

The chain employs TRBV27 and TRBJ2-1; D is tentatively TRBD1 or TRBD2 (5 bases each). From germline, CDR1 is MNHEY and CDR2 SMNVEV (reference sequence). The CDR3 contains 12 residues. V lost 4 bases and J lost 7, with 8 bases in between. The CDR3 reads CASSSGLNEQFF. Here the CDR3 DNA reads TGTGCCAGCAGTTCGGGGCTGAATGAGCAGTTCTTC.

The chain has TRBV12-5 and TRBJ2-2, with 7 bases matching TRBD1. The V gene's germline CDR1 is LGHNT and CDR2 FRNRAP. J gave up 4 bases and V 3 bases, and 8 bases lay outside the gene matches. The CDR3 length is 16 residues. In DNA form, the CDR3 reads TGTGCTAGTGGTTTACCGACAGGGATCAGCACCGGGGAGCTGTTTTTT. Encoded protein: CASGLPTGISTGELFF.

With regard to this clonotype: At one end, the junction sequence differs from germline, possibly due to a read error. The chain couples TRBV6-5 to TRBJ1-2; D may be TRBD1 (6 bases). Germline V gene sequence: CDR1 MNHEY, CDR2 SVGAGI. The CDR3 is 13 amino acids. The CDR3 DNA is TGTGCCAGCAGTTACGGGGCAGGGGTAGGAGTATACTTC. It is translated as CASSYGAGVGVYF.

This rearrangement joins TRBV4-3 to TRBJ2-2; TRBD1 matches at 7 bases. After removal of 4 bases from V and 5 bases from J, the junction contained 10 bases not matched to a gene. Germline CDR1 reads LGHNA; CDR2 reads YSLEER. The CDR3 has 16 residues. The CDR3 loop reads CASSPTPGQQTGELFF. CDR3 nucleotides: TGCGCCAGCAGCCCCACTCCGGGACAGCAAACCGGGGAGCTGTTTTTT.

This clonotype was detected ten times or more. The chain recombines TRBV7-8 with TRBJ2-2; 10 positions agree with TRBD1. V lost 4 bases, J lost 5 bases, and 13 bases stayed unmatched. Germline V lookup: CDR1 SGHVS, CDR2 FQNEAQ. This CDR3 is 18 amino acids long. The CDR3: CASSYPSQGQGRTGELFF. CDR3 in DNA: TGTGCCAGCAGCTATCCCTCCCAGGGACAGGGGAGAACCGGGGAGCTGTTTTTT. The variable domain in full, completed from reference TRBV7-8 and TRBJ2-2, reads GAGVSQSPRYKVAKRGQDVALRCDPISGHVSLFWYQQALGQGPEFLTYFQNEAQLDKSGLPSDRFFAERPEGSVSTLKIQRTQQEDSAVYLCASSYPSQGQGRTGELFFGEGSRLTVL.

This clonotype was detected only a few times. The CDR3 sequence is CASSVARTVSNTGELFF. CDR3 sequence (DNA): TGTGCCAGCAGCGTAGCTAGGACAGTCAGTAACACCGGGGAGCTGTTTTTT. The chain carries TRBV9 and TRBJ2-2; possibly TRBD1 for D (6 bases). CDR1 SGDLS and CDR2 YYNGEE come from the germline V gene. The V and J ends lost 0 bases and 2 bases respectively, with 14 bases between them. The CDR3 extends over 17 amino acids.

Remarks on this clonotype: This may come from a read error, since a much larger clone is one base off. The J gene is TRBJ1-2, the V gene TRBV7-8; 7 bases match TRBD1. Per germline, CDR1 SGHVS and CDR2 FQNEAQ. The CDR3 contains 14 residues. CDR3 bases: TGTCCCAGCACAACACGGCAGGGGGACTATGGCTACACCTTC. Its translation: CPSTTRQGDYGYTF.

This clonotype has more than one count but fewer than ten. The rearrangement links TRBV5-1 to TRBJ2-2, with D possibly called TRBD1 or TRBD2 (5 bases each). Germline V gene data show CDR1 as SGHRS and CDR2 as YFSETQ. Deletions cut 4 bases from V and 0 bases from J, with 16 bases between. The CDR3 runs 17 residues. The CDR3 region has the DNA TGCGCCAGCAGCCTTGGGACCGACCCTACGAACACCGGGGAGCTGTTTTTT. This encodes CASSLGTDPTNTGELFF.

This clonotype came up many times. This rearrangement joins TRBV12-3 or TRBV12-4 to TRBJ1-6; D remains ambiguous. The CDR3 has 14 amino acids. The ends were cut back, 5 bases at V and 5 bases at J, with 10 bases in the middle. CDR3 sequence reads: CASSLGPHNSPLHF. CDR3 nucleotide sequence: TGTGCCAGCAGTCTTGGGCCCCATAATTCACCCCTCCACTTT.

V gene TRBV19 combines with J gene TRBJ1-2; D is unclear. The germline gives CDR1 LNHDA, CDR2 SQIVND (reference sequence). This CDR3 is 15 amino acids long. Deletions cut 7 bases from V and 4 bases from J, with 19 bases between. In DNA form, the CDR3 reads TGTGCCAGTAAGGAAGGCGCCAGTACCCTCTATGGCTACACCTTC. Protein sequence: CASKEGASTLYGYTF.

This clonotype was seen only a few times. The chain carries TRBV28 and TRBJ2-1; 8 nucleotides align to TRBD2. Per germline, CDR1 MDHEN and CDR2 SYDVKM. The ends lost 2 bases at V and 4 bases at J; junction bases unmatched: 7. The CDR3 is 16 amino acids. The CDR3 nucleotides are TGTGCCAGCAGTTTACCCGGGACTAGAGGTTACAATGAGCAGTTCTTC. Its translation is CASSLPGTRGYNEQFF.

The rearrangement joins TRBV7-2 to TRBJ2-7; D gene uncertain. The V gene's germline CDR1 is SGHTA and CDR2 FQGNSA. V lost 0 bases, J lost 1 base, and 19 bases lay in between. This CDR3 is built from 18 residues. CDR3 sequence reads: CASSLADRKIDGSYEQYF. In nucleotides, the CDR3 is TGTGCCAGCAGCTTAGCGGATCGTAAGATCGACGGTTCCTACGAGCAGTACTTC. The full variable domain, its missing parts supplied by reference TRBV7-2 and TRBJ2-7, is GAGVSQSPSNKVTEKGKDVELRCDPISGHTALYWYRQSLGQGLEFLIYFQGNSAPDKSGLPSDRFSAERTGGSVSTLTIQRTQQEDSAVYLCASSLADRKIDGSYEQYFGPGTRLTVT.

The rearrangement uses TRBV7-2 and TRBJ2-3, with D possibly being TRBD2 (5 bases). Germline CDR1 reads SGHTA; CDR2 reads FQGNSA. The CDR3 has 13 amino acids. V lost 5 bases to trimming and J lost 5 bases, with 11 bases between them. This CDR3 is CASSAVSGDTQYF. As DNA, the CDR3 is TGTGCCAGCAGCGCGGTCAGCGGAGATACGCAGTATTTT.

This clonotype was observed at least ten times. The J gene is TRBJ1-1, the V gene TRBV30; D is perhaps TRBD1 (5 bases). The CDR3 loop spans 13 amino acids. Looked up from germline, CDR1 is GTSNPN and CDR2 is SVGIG (reference sequence). Trimming pared 1 base from V and 11 bases from J, leaving 17 bases between. CDR3 in DNA: TGTGCCTGGAGTGGGCAGGGCCATGCTGGGGCTTTCTTT. Protein: CAWSGQGHAGAFF.

The chain combines TRBV11-2 with TRBJ2-2; the match to TRBD1 covers 11 bases. V trimming: 5 bases; J trimming: 8 bases; junction bases outside the gene matches: 7. This CDR3 comprises 15 residues. Germline values: CDR1 SGHAT, CDR2 FQNNGV. CDR3 residues: CASSPGTGGRGELFF. DNA of the CDR3: TGTGCCAGCAGCCCAGGGACAGGGGGACGAGGGGAGCTGTTTTTT.

This clonotype was seen only a few times. This sequence joins TRBV3-1 and TRBJ2-2; tentatively, D is TRBD1 (5 bases). The CDR3 runs to 18 residues. V gave up 1 base and J gave up 6 bases, with 21 bases separating them. Germline V gene lookup returns CDR1 LGHDT and CDR2 YNNKEL (reference sequence). The CDR3 loop reads CASSQVSLWQGLSGELFF. In DNA form, the CDR3 reads TGTGCCAGCAGCCAAGTATCACTTTGGCAGGGATTGTCCGGGGAGCTGTTTTTT.

In its sample, this clonotype was seen many times. The chain carries TRBV29-1 and TRBJ2-1; D tentatively fits TRBD1 or TRBD2 (5 bases each). With 8 bases removed from V and 8 bases from J, the gap between germline ends came to 16 bases. CDR1 and CDR2 (germline): SQVTM, ANQGSEA. The CDR3 extends over 12 amino acids. The CDR3 protein is CSPWDGRDEQFF. In nucleotides, the CDR3 is TGCAGCCCCTGGGACGGACGAGATGAGCAGTTCTTC.

There are many counts of this clonotype. The V and J genes are TRBV29-1 and TRBJ1-3; weak D call: TRBD1 (6 bases). V was clipped by 4 bases and J by 2 bases, with 9 bases between them. Germline V gene lookup returns CDR1 SQVTM and CDR2 ANQGSEA. The CDR3 totals 13 residues. Written as DNA, the CDR3 is TGCAGCGTTGGAACAGGGACTGGAAACACCATATATTTT. It specifies CSVGTGTGNTIYF.

The chain carries TRBV20-1 and TRBJ2-5; 10 bases agree with TRBD2. Germline trimming cut 3 bases from V and 2 bases from J; bases unmatched to any gene: 6. Germline V gives CDR1 DFQATT, CDR2 SNEGSKA (reference sequence). The CDR3 consists of 15 residues. The CDR3 loop is CSASVLAGVQETQYF. The CDR3 DNA reads TGCAGTGCTAGCGTTCTAGCGGGAGTTCAAGAGACCCAGTACTTC.

Comment on this clonotype: Given a much more abundant clone one base away, this may be a read error. V usage is TRBV11-2 and J usage is TRBJ2-7; D is possibly TRBD1 (6 bases). The CDR3 runs to 12 residues. Germline lookup yields CDR1 SGHAT and CDR2 FQNNGV. Here the CDR3 DNA reads TGTACCAGCAGCCCGACAGGCTACGAGCAGTACTTC. Translated: CTSSPTGYEQYF.

This clonotype was detected many times. This sequence joins TRBV19 and TRBJ2-3, with a tentative D call TRBD2 (7 bases). There are 14 residues in the CDR3. CDR1 LNHDA and CDR2 SQIVND come from the germline V gene (reference sequence). V was cut by 4 bases and J by 1 base, with 9 bases left in between. CDR3 in amino acids: CASSSGGGTDTQYF. Written as DNA, the CDR3 is TGTGCCAGTAGTAGCGGGGGCGGCACAGATACGCAGTATTTT.